A selection of T cell receptor beta chains follows, all from one sample in a study of T cells after yellow fever vaccination. One entry per CDR3 protein results from TCRdb running MiXCR on the 5' RACE reads. Of 240,000 or so distinct CDR3 sequences listed, 6.9% are singletons. The specimen was CD4+ T cells sorted from PBMCs, collected 15 days after the yellow fever booster vaccination. The receptors here all came from a man in his thirties or forties who received the YFV17D yellow fever vaccine. Both conserved end residues are part of each CDR3. A D gene is named only where the DNA matches it firmly. Expanded clones are given a class, and other clones once, few, many or no size at all.

D gene,J gene,V gene,clone size,CDR3 DNA,CDR3 protein
TRBD1,TRBJ2-7,TRBV28,many,TGTGCCAGCCGCGGACAGGGGTTTCCCTACGAGCAGTACTTC,CASRGQGFPYEQYF
.,TRBJ2-1,TRBV20-1,.,TGCAGTGCTAGGTGGGCAGGGGCCTACAATGAGCAGTTCTTC,CSARWAGAYNEQFF
TRBD2,TRBJ2-5,TRBV10-3,few,TGTGCCATCAGTGATTTGAAACTAGCGGGCCGGCGAGAGACCCAGTACTTC,CAISDLKLAGRRETQYF
.,TRBJ1-1,TRBV14,.,TGTGCCAGCAGCCAAGGGGCTATCAGAGCTTTCTTT,CASSQGAIRAFF
.,TRBJ1-1,TRBV18,many,TGTGCCAGCTCACGGACCAACGGGAACACTGAAGCTTTCTTT,CASSRTNGNTEAFF
.,TRBJ2-7,TRBV20-1,few,TGCAGTGCTAGAGCAAGGGGTGGAACCTACGAGCAGTACTTC,CSARARGGTYEQYF
.,TRBJ2-7,TRBV20-1,.,TGCAGTGCTGAGACCCCAGTATCCTACGAGCAGTACTTC,CSAETPVSYEQYF
TRBD2,TRBJ2-1,TRBV7-2,few,TGTGCCAGCAGCTTAGCGCTTTTCACTAGCGGGATGGATGAGCAGTTCTTC,CASSLALFTSGMDEQFF
TRBD1,TRBJ1-1,TRBV6-1,.,TGTGCCAGCAGACACGGACAGGGTTTGAACACTGAAGCTTTCTTT,CASRHGQGLNTEAFF
.,TRBJ2-5,TRBV28,.,TGTGCCAGCAGCAGTCCTGGAATGGGGGAGACCCAGTACTTC,CASSSPGMGETQYF
.,TRBJ2-3,TRBV7-6,few,TGTGCCAGCAGCTTAGGGCGTCAAAAGGGAGATACGCAGTATTTT,CASSLGRQKGDTQYF
TRBD1,TRBJ2-7,TRBV20-1,many,TGCAGTGCTAGTTCCGGGACAGGGGGCATACAGAAGTACTTC,CSASSGTGGIQKYF
TRBD2,TRBJ2-5,TRBV20-1,.,TGCAGTGCTAGACTGACTAGCGGGAGTGTGGGAGAGACCCAGTACTTC,CSARLTSGSVGETQYF
.,TRBJ2-3,TRBV7-2,.,TGTGCCTCCGTTGAGGGAGGAGGAACAGATACGCAGTATTTT,CASVEGGGTDTQYF
.,TRBJ2-1,TRBV2,few,TGTGCCAGCAACAAAAACGAGAATGAGCAGTTCTTC,CASNKNENEQFF
TRBD1,TRBJ1-1,TRBV27,few,TGTGCCAGCAGTCTAAGGACAGGACTGGGCACTGAAGCTTTCTTT,CASSLRTGLGTEAFF
.,TRBJ2-6,TRBV20-1,.,TGCAGTGGGAGCCCCAGCTCTGGGGCCAACGTCCTGACTTTC,CSGSPSSGANVLTF
TRBD2,TRBJ2-3,TRBV20-1,few,TGCAGTGCTAGAGCGGCTAGCGGGGGCTCAGATACGCAGTATTTT,CSARAASGGSDTQYF
.,TRBJ2-7,TRBV21-1,few,TGTGCCAGGTCCGGGCTAGCGGTAACCTACGAGCAGTACTTC,CARSGLAVTYEQYF
.,TRBJ1-2,TRBV20-1,few,TGCAGTGCTAGAGAGGGGCGGGGACGGCGGGCTGGCTACACCTTC,CSAREGRGRRAGYTF
TRBD2,TRBJ2-3,TRBV20-1,many,TGCAGTGCCCTGGGCGCTAGCGGGAGGGGCACAGATACGCAGTATTTT,CSALGASGRGTDTQYF
.,TRBJ1-4,TRBV4-2,.,TGTGCCAGCAGCCAAGGATTAACCCGCACTAATGAAAAACTGTTTTTT,CASSQGLTRTNEKLFF
.,TRBJ2-7,TRBV2,.,TGTGCCAGCAGAGATACGGTGGAGCAGTACTTC,CASRDTVEQYF
.,TRBJ1-2,TRBV7-9,.,TGTGCCAGCAGCCCCGGGGGGGGCCGTGGCTACACCTTC,CASSPGGGRGYTF
TRBD2,TRBJ2-1,TRBV13,many,TGTGCCAGCAGCCATAGCGGGTTACCGGGCCCCCCCTTAAATGAGCAGTTCTTC,CASSHSGLPGPPLNEQFF
TRBD2,TRBJ2-1,TRBV7-9,few,TGTGCCAGCAGTTATAGCGGGAGATCCTACAATGAGCAGTTCTTC,CASSYSGRSYNEQFF
.,TRBJ2-1,TRBV20-1,few,TGCAGTTCGCCTAGGGACAATGAGCAGTTCTTC,CSSPRDNEQFF
TRBD2,TRBJ2-3,TRBV7-2,few,TGTGCCAGCAGCTTAGCCCCAGCGGGGATCACAGATACGCAGTATTTT,CASSLAPAGITDTQYF
TRBD2,TRBJ2-1,TRBV29-1,many,TGCAGCTTCACCGGGACTAGCGGGAGGGGCCAGTTCTTC,CSFTGTSGRGQFF
TRBD2,TRBJ2-7,TRBV10-3,many,TGTGCCATCAGTGGCTTAGCGGGCTCCTCCTACGAGCAGTACTTC,CAISGLAGSSYEQYF
.,TRBJ2-5,TRBV6-2/TRBV6-3,few,TGTGCCAGCAGTTCGACTAGAGGGCAAGAGACCCAGTACTTC,CASSSTRGQETQYF
.,TRBJ1-5,TRBV20-1,few,TGCAGTGCTAGACACCCACAGGGTCGGCATCAGCCCCAGCATTTT,CSARHPQGRHQPQHF
.,TRBJ2-7,TRBV20-1,few,TGCAGTGCTAGGCGGCGGAGCTCCTACGAGCAGTACTTC,CSARRRSSYEQYF
TRBD2,TRBJ2-5,TRBV20-1,few,TGCAGTGCTAGTCCGTCTAGCGGGAGAGATCAAGAGACCCAGTACTTC,CSASPSSGRDQETQYF
.,TRBJ2-3,TRBV25-1,.,TGTGCCAGCGCACAAATGGATACGCAGTATTTT,CASAQMDTQYF
TRBD2,TRBJ2-7,TRBV5-1,many,TGCGCCAGCAGCCATGCGACTAGCAGCCCCTACGAGCAGTACTTC,CASSHATSSPYEQYF
.,TRBJ2-7,TRBV19,few,TGTGCCAGTAGTATGAAGGCAGGGGCTTCCTACGAGCAGTACTTC,CASSMKAGASYEQYF